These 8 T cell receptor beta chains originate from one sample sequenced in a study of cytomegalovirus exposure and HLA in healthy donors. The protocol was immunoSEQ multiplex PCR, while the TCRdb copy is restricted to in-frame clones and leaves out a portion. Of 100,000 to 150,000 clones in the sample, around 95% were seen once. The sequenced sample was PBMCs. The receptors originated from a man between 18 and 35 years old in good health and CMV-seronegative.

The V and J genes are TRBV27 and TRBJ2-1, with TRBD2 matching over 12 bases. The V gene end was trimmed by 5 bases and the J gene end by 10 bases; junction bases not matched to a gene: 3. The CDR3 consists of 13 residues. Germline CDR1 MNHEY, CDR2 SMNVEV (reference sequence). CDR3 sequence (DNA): TGTGCCAGCAGTGGACTAGCGGGAAACGAGCAGTTCTTC. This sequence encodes CASSGLAGNEQFF.

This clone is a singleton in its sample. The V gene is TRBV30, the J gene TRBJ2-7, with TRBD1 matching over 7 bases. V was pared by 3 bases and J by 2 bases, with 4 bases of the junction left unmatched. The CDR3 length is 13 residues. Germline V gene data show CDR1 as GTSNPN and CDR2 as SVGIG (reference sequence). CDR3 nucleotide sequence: TGTGCCTGGAGCCGGGACAGTACCTACGAGCAGTACTTC. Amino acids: CAWSRDSTYEQYF.

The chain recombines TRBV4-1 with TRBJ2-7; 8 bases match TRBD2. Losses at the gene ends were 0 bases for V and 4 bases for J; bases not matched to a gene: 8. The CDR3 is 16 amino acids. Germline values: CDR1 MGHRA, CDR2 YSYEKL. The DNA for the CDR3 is TGCGCCAGCAGCCAAGATCTAAGCGGGAGATCGTACGAGCAGTACTTC. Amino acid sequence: CASSQDLSGRSYEQYF.

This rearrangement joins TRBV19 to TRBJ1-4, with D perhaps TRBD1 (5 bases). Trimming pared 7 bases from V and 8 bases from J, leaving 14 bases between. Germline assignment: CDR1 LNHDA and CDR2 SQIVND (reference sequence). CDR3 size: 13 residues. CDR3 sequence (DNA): TGTGCCAGTACAGTAGGGGCCTACGAAAAACTGTTTTTT. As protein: CASTVGAYEKLFF.

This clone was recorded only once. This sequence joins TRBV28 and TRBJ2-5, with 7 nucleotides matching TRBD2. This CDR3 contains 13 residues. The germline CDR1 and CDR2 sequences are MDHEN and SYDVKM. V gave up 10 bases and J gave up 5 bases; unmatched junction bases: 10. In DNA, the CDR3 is TGTGCCACTCGGGGCGGGAGTTGGGAGACCCAGTACTTC. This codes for CATRGGSWETQYF. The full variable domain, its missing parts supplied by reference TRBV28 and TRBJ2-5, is DVKVTQSSRYLVKRTGEKVFLECVQDMDHENMFWYRQDPGLGLRLIYFSYDVKMKEKGDIPEGYSVSREKKERFSLILESASTNQTSMYLCATRGGSWETQYFGPGTRLLVL.

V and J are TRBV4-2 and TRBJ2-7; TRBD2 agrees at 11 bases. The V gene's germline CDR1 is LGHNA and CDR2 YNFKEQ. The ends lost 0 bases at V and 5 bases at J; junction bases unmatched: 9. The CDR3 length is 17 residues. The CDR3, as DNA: TGTGCCAGCAGCCAAGATTGGGCTAGCGGGAGGATAGACGAGCAGTACTTC. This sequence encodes CASSQDWASGRIDEQYF.

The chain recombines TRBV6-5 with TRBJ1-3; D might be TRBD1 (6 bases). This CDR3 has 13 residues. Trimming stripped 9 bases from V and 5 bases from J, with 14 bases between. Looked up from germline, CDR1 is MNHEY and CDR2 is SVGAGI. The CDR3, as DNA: TGTGCCAGTGAACCCCAGGGGAGAAACACCATATATTTT. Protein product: CASEPQGRNTIYF.

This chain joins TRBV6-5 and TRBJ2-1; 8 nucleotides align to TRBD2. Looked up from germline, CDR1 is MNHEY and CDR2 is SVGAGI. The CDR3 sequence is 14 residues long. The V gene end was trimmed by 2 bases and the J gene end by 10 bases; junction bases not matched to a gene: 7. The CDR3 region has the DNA TGTGCCAGCAGTTACCGGCCAGCGGGAGACGAGCAGTTCTTC. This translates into CASSYRPAGDEQFF.